Below, 22 T cell receptor beta chains from the same sample are listed, as sequenced in a study of vaccination and CD4 T cells after COVID-19. Stated treatment: roughly 11-day PBMC culture with coronavirus spike peptide pools or control peptides (ViraFEST assay). The Oncomine TCR Beta short-read assay generated sequence data from the DNA of cultured CD4+ T cells. TCRdb reprocessed the PCR reads via MiXCR and lists one record per CDR3 protein. The data contain some 13,000 distinct CDR3 sequences, around 30% of them singletons. Their specific antigens are unknown. The sequencing sample was made of CD4+ T cells from blood, cultured in vitro. The receptors derive from a human donor who had recovered from COVID-19.

The chain uses TRBV27 and TRBJ2-1; 8 bases map to TRBD2. The CDR3 contains 13 residues. Germline loops: CDR1 MNHEY, CDR2 SMNVEV (reference sequence). V gave up 5 bases and J gave up 8 bases; unmatched junction bases: 5. The CDR3 region has the DNA TGTGCCAGCAGTCCAATAGCGGGACATGAGCAGTTCTTC. It yields the protein CASSPIAGHEQFF.

This chain uses TRBV20-1 with TRBJ2-7; D not certain. This CDR3 has 14 residues. Deletions cut 1 base from V and 3 bases from J, with 13 bases between. Germline CDR1 reads DFQATT; CDR2 reads SNEGSKA (reference sequence). CDR3 region: CSARVKTRHYEQYF. CDR3 nucleotide sequence: TGCAGTGCTAGAGTGAAGACGCGACACTACGAGCAGTACTTC.

This sequence joins TRBV20-1 and TRBJ1-2; D call uncertain. Trimming removed 1 base at V and 7 bases at J, with 7 bases between. Germline V gene lookup returns CDR1 DFQATT and CDR2 SNEGSKA (reference sequence). The CDR3 is made up of 11 amino acids. As DNA, the CDR3 is TGCAGTGCTAGAGTCGCTCGTGGCTACACCTTC. It yields the protein CSARVARGYTF.

This chain connects TRBV30 to TRBJ2-3; D perhaps matches TRBD2 (5 bases). Trimming stripped 0 bases from V and 8 bases from J, with 21 bases between. Germline-derived CDR1 and CDR2 are GTSNPN and SVGIG (reference sequence). The CDR3 is 16 residues long. CDR3 bases: TGTGCCTGGAGTGTCCCTGGGAGTGGGCGAGTAGGTACGCAGTATTTT. It yields the protein CAWSVPGSGRVGTQYF.

V is TRBV6-1 and J is TRBJ2-3; 7 bases are a match to TRBD1. The trim removed 3 bases at V and 3 bases at J, leaving 3 bases unmatched. This CDR3 contains 14 residues. Germline CDR1 is MNHNS and CDR2 is SASEGT. CDR3 sequence (DNA): TGTGCCAGCAGTGACAGACAGGGAACAGATACGCAGTATTTT. It translates to CASSDRQGTDTQYF.

There are a few counts of this clonotype. The V and J genes are TRBV30 and TRBJ1-6, with a tentative D call TRBD1 (5 bases). Trimming took 3 bases from V and 8 from J, leaving 11 bases between them. Per the germline V gene, CDR1 is GTSNPN and CDR2 is SVGIG (reference sequence). This CDR3 comprises 13 residues. In nucleotides, the CDR3 is TGTGCCTGGAGCGGGCAGGGCGATTCACCCCTCCACTTT. Translating it yields CAWSGQGDSPLHF.

The genes are TRBV2 and TRBJ2-1; unclear D gene. V lost 3 bases, J lost 3 bases, and 6 bases lay in between. Per germline, CDR1 SNHLY and CDR2 FYNNEI. CDR3 size: 13 residues. CDR3 nucleotide sequence: TGTGCCAGCAGTGATTATATCTACAATGAGCAGTTCTTC. Protein product: CASSDYIYNEQFF.

This chain uses TRBV2 with TRBJ2-1, with TRBD2 matching 8 bases. J was trimmed by 3 bases and V by 7 bases; bases with no gene match: 5. The CDR3 extends over 14 amino acids. The germline gives CDR1 SNHLY, CDR2 FYNNEI. CDR3 coding DNA: TGTGCCAGCACCCCGGGACTAGTCTACAATGAGCAGTTCTTC. Translation: CASTPGLVYNEQFF.

The chain couples TRBV6-5 to TRBJ2-7, with TRBD1 matching over 7 bases. The CDR3 is made up of 16 amino acids. The ends lost 4 bases at V and 2 bases at J; junction bases unmatched: 11. Germline CDR1 and CDR2: MNHEY and SVGAGI. This chain's CDR3 is CASSSRSGTVAYEQYF. CDR3 sequence (DNA): TGTGCCAGCAGTTCCCGGTCCGGGACAGTAGCCTACGAGCAGTACTTC.

In nucleotides, the CDR3 is TGTGCCTGGAGTCGTCCTCAAGGGGATAGCTCCTACGAGCAGTACTTC. Amino acids: CAWSRPQGDSSYEQYF. The chain is built from TRBV30 and TRBJ2-7, with D perhaps matching TRBD1 (5 bases). Trimming took off 2 bases at V and 0 bases at J, with 17 bases between the two ends. There are 16 residues in the CDR3. Per the germline V gene, CDR1 is GTSNPN and CDR2 is SVGIG (reference sequence).

The rearrangement joins TRBV30 to TRBJ1-5; D is uncertain. The V and J ends lost 1 base and 7 bases respectively, with 11 bases between them. Germline V gene sequence: CDR1 GTSNPN, CDR2 SVGIG (reference sequence). The CDR3 consists of 13 residues. DNA for the CDR3: TGTGCCTGGAGTGAGGGTCCCCGGCAGCCCCAGCATTTT. Protein product: CAWSEGPRQPQHF.

The chain links TRBV7-2 to TRBJ1-1; D perhaps matches TRBD1 (6 bases). The CDR3 runs to 14 residues. V was pared by 5 bases and J by 8 bases, with 18 bases between. The V gene's germline CDR1 is SGHTA and CDR2 FQGNSA. CDR3 residues: CASSAQGGWLEAFF. For the CDR3, the DNA is TGTGCCAGCAGCGCACAGGGAGGGTGGTTAGAAGCTTTCTTT.

The rearrangement uses TRBV5-1 and TRBJ2-3; no firm D call. The CDR3 is 16 amino acids. Germline V gene lookup returns CDR1 SGHRS and CDR2 YFSETQ. The V end was cut by 1 base, the J end by 5 bases, with 17 bases between. The CDR3 reads CASSLSTALGRDTQYF. The CDR3 DNA follows: TGCGCCAGCAGCTTGTCGACCGCCCTAGGGCGAGATACGCAGTATTTT.

This chain uses TRBV7-3 with TRBJ2-3; D might be TRBD1 or TRBD2, each matching 5 bases. The V and J ends lost 5 bases and 10 bases respectively, with 13 bases between them. Looked up from germline, CDR1 is SGHTA and CDR2 is FQGTGA. The CDR3 sequence is 12 residues long. For the CDR3, the DNA is TGTGCCAGCAGCACCCGGGACGGGCCGCAGTATTTT. Its translation: CASSTRDGPQYF. Full variable domain (remainder filled in from reference TRBV7-3 and TRBJ2-3): GAGVSQTPSNKVTEKGKYVELRCDPISGHTALYWYRQSLGQGPEFLIYFQGTGAADDSGLPNDRFFAVRPEGSVSTLKIQRTERGDSAVYLCASSTRDGPQYFGPGTRLTVL.

This clonotype was counted only a few times. CDR3 nucleotide sequence: TGTGCCAGCAGCGAACGACTCAACACCGGGGAGCTGTTTTTT. Its protein product is CASSERLNTGELFF. This chain joins TRBV7-6 and TRBJ2-2; D is ambiguous. This CDR3 comprises 14 residues. Germline CDR1 reads SGHVS; CDR2 reads FNYEAQ. Trimming stripped 5 bases from V and 2 bases from J, with 9 bases between.

The chain uses TRBV10-3 and TRBJ2-3; 7 bases match TRBD1. Germline CDR1 reads ENHRY; CDR2 reads SYGVKD. The junction had 9 bases not matched to a gene; V was cut back by 6 bases and J by 0 bases. The CDR3 has 16 residues. The DNA for the CDR3 is TGTGCCATCAGGGGACAGTTCTTAACTAGCACAGATACGCAGTATTTT. This codes for CAIRGQFLTSTDTQYF.

This clonotype has more than one count but fewer than ten. The chain is built from TRBV5-1 and TRBJ2-7, with D uncertain. Deletions cut 5 bases from V and 0 bases from J, with 9 bases between. The germline V gene encodes CDR1 SGHRS and CDR2 YFSETQ. The CDR3 length is 13 residues. CDR3 nucleotides: TGCGCCAGCAGACCTGACAACTCCTACGAGCAGTACTTC. It encodes CASRPDNSYEQYF.

This clonotype was seen a few times. This chain links TRBV20-1 with TRBJ1-1; D is unclear. The CDR3 is made up of 14 amino acids. CDR1 DFQATT and CDR2 SNEGSKA come from the germline V gene (reference sequence). V was clipped by 2 bases and J by 2 bases, with 12 bases between them. The CDR3 spells CSARHSTVNTEAFF. Here the CDR3 DNA reads TGCAGTGCTAGACACTCGACGGTAAACACTGAAGCTTTCTTT.

The J gene is TRBJ2-7, the V gene TRBV5-1; a weak D match, TRBD1 (6 bases). The length of the CDR3 is 13 residues. V was cut by 0 bases and J by 4 bases, with 8 bases left in between. The germline V gene has CDR1 SGHRS and CDR2 YFSETQ. The CDR3 nucleotides read TGCGCCAGCAGCTTGGACAGGGCTTACGAGCAGTACTTC. Translating gives CASSLDRAYEQYF.

The chain is built from TRBV6-5 and TRBJ1-4; 9 bases map to TRBD1. The J segment lost 5 bases and the V segment lost 3 bases, leaving 4 bases of the junction unmatched. Germline V CDR1 and CDR2: MNHEY, SVGAGI. The CDR3 runs to 15 residues. The CDR3 region is CASSYRGTGNEKLFF. The CDR3, as DNA: TGTGCCAGCAGTTATCGAGGGACAGGGAATGAAAAACTGTTTTTT.

The chain carries TRBV6-5 and TRBJ2-3; 10 bases match TRBD2. This CDR3 is built from 15 residues. V shed 1 base, J shed 5 bases, and the junction held 3 bases outside the gene matches. CDR1 is MNHEY and CDR2 is SVGAGI in the germline V gene. The CDR3 nucleotides are TGTGCCAGCAGTTACTTGACTAGCGGGCGAGATACGCAGTATTTT. The encoded protein is CASSYLTSGRDTQYF.

The CDR3 is CASIVTGTMGQETQYF. In DNA form, the CDR3 reads TGTGCCAGCATCGTTACCGGGACAATGGGGCAAGAGACCCAGTACTTC. This rearrangement joins TRBV21-1 to TRBJ2-5; TRBD1 is taken as the D call from the table, unchecked against the DNA. TRBV21-1 is deemed a pseudogene. This CDR3 spans 16 amino acids.